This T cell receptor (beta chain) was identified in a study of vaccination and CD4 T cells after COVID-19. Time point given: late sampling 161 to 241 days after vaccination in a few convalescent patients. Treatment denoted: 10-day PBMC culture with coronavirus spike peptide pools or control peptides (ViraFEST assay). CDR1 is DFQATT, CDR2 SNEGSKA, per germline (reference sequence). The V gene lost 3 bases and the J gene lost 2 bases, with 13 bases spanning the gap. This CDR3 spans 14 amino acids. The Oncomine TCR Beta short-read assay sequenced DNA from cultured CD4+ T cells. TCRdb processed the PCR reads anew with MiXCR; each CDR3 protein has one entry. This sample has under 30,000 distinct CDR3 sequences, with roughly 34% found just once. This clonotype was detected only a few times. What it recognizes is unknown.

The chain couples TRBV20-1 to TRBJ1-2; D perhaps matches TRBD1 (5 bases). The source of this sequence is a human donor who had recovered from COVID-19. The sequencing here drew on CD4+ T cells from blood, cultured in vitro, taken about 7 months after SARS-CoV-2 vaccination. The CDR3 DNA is TGCAGTGCTAGCCCGACAGCTCACAACTATGGCTACACCTTC. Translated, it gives CSASPTAHNYGYTF.